This T cell receptor beta chain derives from a study of T-cell reconstitution after alpha-beta-depleted transplantation in children. CDR3 length: 15 residues. CDR1 MGHRA and CDR2 YSYEKL come from the germline V gene. Unique molecular identifiers were used in preparing the TCRbeta library. Using its own MiXCR run on the PCR reads, TCRdb lists one record per CDR3 protein. The table records roughly 180,000 distinct CDR3 sequences, 11% of them present only once. Overall study findings and caveats: Diversity of TCRbeta at day 60 was high in some patients, arising from surviving recipient T cells and thymic progenitors. In patients about two months after transplant, alpha-beta T cells reportedly arose from several hundred expanded graft clones. Newly produced T cells mostly provided counts and TCRbeta diversity after one year, as hyperexpanded clones declined.

In regard to this clonotype: The antigen is not known. Since a much larger clone is just one base distant, this may be a read error.

The sequence derives from a boy aged 2 to 10 with acute myeloid leukemia, due to receive a stem cell transplant. Sample: PBMCs, taken before TCRalphabeta/CD19-depleted stem cell transplant. J is TRBJ2-7 and V is TRBV4-1, with D possibly called TRBD1 or TRBD2 (7 bases each). The chain's CDR3 is CASSQVRGGPYDQYV. For the CDR3, the DNA is TGCGCCAGCAGCCAAGTCAGGGGGGGACCCTACGACCAGTACGTC.